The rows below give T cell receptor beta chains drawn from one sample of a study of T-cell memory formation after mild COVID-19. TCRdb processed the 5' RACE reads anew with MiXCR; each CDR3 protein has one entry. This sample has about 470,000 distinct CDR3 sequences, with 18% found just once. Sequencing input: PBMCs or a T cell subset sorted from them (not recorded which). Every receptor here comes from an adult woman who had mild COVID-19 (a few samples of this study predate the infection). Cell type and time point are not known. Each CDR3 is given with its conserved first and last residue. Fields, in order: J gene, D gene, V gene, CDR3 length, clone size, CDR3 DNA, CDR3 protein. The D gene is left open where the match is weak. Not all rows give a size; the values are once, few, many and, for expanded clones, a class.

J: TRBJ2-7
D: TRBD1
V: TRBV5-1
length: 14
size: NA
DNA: TGCGCCAGCAGCCAGGGACAGGGAGAATACGAGCAGTACTTC
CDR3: CASSQGQGEYEQYF

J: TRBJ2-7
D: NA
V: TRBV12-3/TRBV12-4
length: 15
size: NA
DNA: TGTGCCAGCAGTTTCTCCGGGACGATATCCTACGAGCAGTACTTC
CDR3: CASSFSGTISYEQYF

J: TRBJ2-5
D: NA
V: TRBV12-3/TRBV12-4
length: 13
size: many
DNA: TGTGCCAGCAGTTTAGTAGTGGGAGAGACCCAGTACTTC
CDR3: CASSLVVGETQYF

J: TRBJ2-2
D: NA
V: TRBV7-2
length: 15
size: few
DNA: TGTGCCATCCATCCCCTCGGATCTTTCACCGGGGAGCTGTTTTTT
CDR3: CAIHPLGSFTGELFF

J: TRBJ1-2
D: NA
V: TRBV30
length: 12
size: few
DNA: TGTGCCTGGAGTCCCCTGGGGCGGGAAGTAACCTTC
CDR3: CAWSPLGREVTF

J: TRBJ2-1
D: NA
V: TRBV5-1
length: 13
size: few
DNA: TGCGCCAGCAGCCCACGCGGCAATGAGGAGCAGTTCTTC
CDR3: CASSPRGNEEQFF

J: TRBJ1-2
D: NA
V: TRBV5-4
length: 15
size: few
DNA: TGTGCCAGCAGCCAGAGATCCGGGTCCCGATATGGCTACACCTTC
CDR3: CASSQRSGSRYGYTF

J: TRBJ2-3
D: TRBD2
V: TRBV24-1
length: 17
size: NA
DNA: TGTGCCACCAGTGATCCAGGGACTAGCGGGGGGGCAGATACGCAGTATTTT
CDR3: CATSDPGTSGGADTQYF

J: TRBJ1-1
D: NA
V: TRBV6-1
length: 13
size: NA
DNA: TGTGCCAGCAGTGAAGCTGGGGGGACGCAAGCTTTCTTT
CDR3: CASSEAGGTQAFF

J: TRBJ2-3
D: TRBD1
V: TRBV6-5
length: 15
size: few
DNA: TGTGCCAGCAGTTCGACAAGGGGGCTCACAGATACGCAGTATTTT
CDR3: CASSSTRGLTDTQYF